This T cell receptor beta chain was recorded in a study of shared clonotypes between healthy human individuals. Libraries were prepared by immunoSEQ multiplex PCR; TCRdb keeps only in-frame clonotypes and omits some of them. The repertoire includes around 700,000 clones, 74% of them detected once, and approximately 1.7% sits in the top ten. On this clone itself: The same CDR3 can be traced to other DNA sequences in this sample.

V was pared by 2 bases and J by 6 bases, with 5 bases of the junction left unmatched. CDR3 size: 14 residues. The V gene's germline CDR1 is SGHRS and CDR2 YFSETQ. Donation came from healthy HIV-negative adults that had no recent acute infections or vaccinations. CD4+ cell separation produced CD45RA+ naive and CD45RA-negative memory subsets. This sequence was found in a woman in her 30s in good health. The chain couples TRBV5-1 to TRBJ2-3; 8 nucleotides agree with TRBD2. The specimen sequenced was memory CD4+ T cells sorted from blood. Noted subset: CD45RA-negative fraction. The CDR3 DNA sequence: TGCGCCAGCAGCTTACGGGAGGGTTGGGATACGCAGTATTTT. It yields the protein CASSLREGWDTQYF.